A single sample gave rise to the 21 T cell receptor beta chains below, sequenced in a study of T cell repertoires in cytomegalovirus infection. No antigen has been assigned to these receptors. TCRdb fed the reads into MiXCR, producing one record per CDR3 protein. The profile covers a few hundred thousand distinct CDR3 sequences, with around 25% appearing a single time and 13% taken by the ten largest. Sequenced here: cultured PBMCs, sampled from culture after CMV antigen stimulation. The receptors here all came from a human donor in good health (CMV status not recorded). Some clones in this sample may be carry-over from other donors' samples.

This chain links TRBV7-9 with TRBJ2-5, with TRBD2 matching 10 bases. The CDR3 length is 17 residues. Germline-derived CDR1 and CDR2 are SEHNR and FQNEAQ (reference sequence). Trimming cost V 5 bases and J 0 bases; bases outside gene matches: 9. The DNA of the CDR3 is TGTGCCAGCAGCACTACCCGGACTAGCGGTTACCAAGAGACCCAGTACTTC. Protein product: CASSTTRTSGYQETQYF.

This chain joins TRBV14 and TRBJ2-3, with 7 nucleotides matching TRBD2. J lost 6 bases, V lost 0 bases, and 9 bases had no gene match. This CDR3 comprises 16 residues. Germline V gene data show CDR1 as SGHDN and CDR2 as FVKESK. CDR3 sequence: CASSQEYRRELDTQYF. CDR3 nucleotide sequence: TGTGCCAGCAGCCAAGAATATCGGCGGGAGCTGGATACGCAGTATTTT.

The V gene is TRBV7-9, the J gene TRBJ2-7; no firm D call. Trimming removed 5 bases at V and 2 bases at J, with 16 bases between. Germline assignment: CDR1 SEHNR and CDR2 FQNEAQ (reference sequence). CDR3 length: 15 amino acids. The CDR3 here is CASSPTTGLPYEQYF. In DNA form, the CDR3 reads TGTGCCAGCAGCCCGACAACCGGGCTCCCCTACGAGCAGTACTTC. Full variable domain (missing parts from reference TRBV7-9 and TRBJ2-7): DTGVSQNPRHKITKRGQNVTFRCDPISEHNRLYWYRQTLGQGPEFLTYFQNEAQLEKSRLLSDRFSAERPKGSFSTLEIQRTEQGDSAMYLCASSPTTGLPYEQYFGPGTRLTVT.

This chain joins TRBV7-3 and TRBJ1-3; D perhaps matches TRBD1 (5 bases). Looked up from germline, CDR1 is SGHTA and CDR2 is FQGTGA. V was cut by 0 bases and J by 0 bases, with 12 bases left in between. This CDR3 region has 17 residues. The CDR3 region has the DNA TGTGCCAGCAGCTTAACGGCGACAGCTTTCTCTGGAAACACCATATATTTT. As protein: CASSLTATAFSGNTIYF.

The gene calls are TRBV12-3 or TRBV12-4 and TRBJ1-6; the D is unclear. V lost 1 base to trimming and J lost 12 bases, with 7 bases between them. This CDR3 spans 12 amino acids. The CDR3 nucleotides read TGTGCCAGCAGTTTAGGATCAGGACCCCTCCACTTT. Its translation is CASSLGSGPLHF.

The chain recombines TRBV19 with TRBJ2-4, with TRBD2 matching over 14 bases. There are 15 residues in the CDR3. With 1 base clipped from V and 7 bases from J, the junction kept 0 bases outside the gene matches. The germline CDR1 and CDR2 sequences are LNHDA and SQIVND (reference sequence). The CDR3 here is CASSIGTSGRNIQYF. For the CDR3, the DNA is TGTGCCAGTAGTATAGGGACTAGCGGGAGGAACATTCAGTACTTC.

This clonotype has at least ten counts. The CDR3 sequence is CASSLGRVAKNIQYF. In DNA, the CDR3 is TGTGCCAGCAGCTTGGGTCGGGTAGCCAAAAACATTCAGTACTTC. The V call is TRBV7-2, the J call TRBJ2-4; D is unresolved. Germline-derived CDR1 and CDR2 are SGHTA and FQGNSA. The CDR3 has 15 residues. Trimming removed 3 bases from V and 0 bases from J, with 9 bases in between.

This clonotype has just a few counts. V gene TRBV12-3 or TRBV12-4 combines with J gene TRBJ2-1; 10 nucleotides line up with TRBD2. The CDR3 runs to 15 residues. The ends lost 2 bases at V and 9 bases at J; junction bases unmatched: 7. The CDR3 DNA reads TGTGCCAGCAGTTTACTAGCGGGAGCTTTGGTTGAGCAGTTCTTC. Protein product: CASSLLAGALVEQFF.

This clonotype was detected many times. The chain is built from TRBV5-6 and TRBJ2-3, with D perhaps TRBD1 (6 bases). The CDR3 sequence is 14 residues long. V lost 4 bases to trimming and J lost 9 bases, with 18 bases between them. CDR1 SGHDT and CDR2 YYEEEE come from the germline V gene. The CDR3 coding sequence is TGTGCCAGCAGCCCCGTGGCTAGCACAGGGACGCAGTATTTT. This translates into CASSPVASTGTQYF.

This clonotype was seen more than once but under ten times. This CDR3 fails to terminate in the conserved phenylalanine or tryptophan, so it likely reflects a read error. No DNA is shown, since the ends of the CDR3 on it are uncertain; the CDR3 is the one TCRdb lists. This chain links TRBV19 with TRBJ1-4. CDR1 is LNHDA and CDR2 is SQIVND in the germline V gene (reference sequence). The CDR3 has 13 amino acids, counting both end residues. CDR3 residues: CASSIACRFATYS.

The rearrangement joins TRBV6-2 or TRBV6-3 to TRBJ1-5, with 8 nucleotides matching TRBD1. With V trimmed by 7 bases and J by 4 bases, 3 bases remained unmatched. CDR3 length: 13 residues. CDR1 and CDR2 from the germline V gene are MNHEY and SVGEGT. This CDR3 reads CASTRQGNQPQHF. The CDR3 region has the DNA TGTGCCAGCACCCGACAGGGGAATCAGCCCCAGCATTTT.

This chain uses TRBV9 with TRBJ1-2; D is possibly TRBD1 (5 bases). The germline gives CDR1 SGDLS, CDR2 YYNGEE. The CDR3 spans 15 residues. V was clipped by 0 bases and J by 4 bases, with 13 bases between them. In DNA form, the CDR3 reads TGTGCCAGCAGCGTAGCAAGGCAGGGAATCTATGGCTACACCTTC. Its protein is CASSVARQGIYGYTF.

This clonotype was counted between two and nine times. The chain combines TRBV4-1 with TRBJ2-7; 10 bases match TRBD2. V trimming: 3 bases; J trimming: 0 bases; junction bases outside the gene matches: 8. The CDR3 spans 17 residues. From germline, CDR1 is MGHRA and CDR2 YSYEKL. CDR3 in DNA: TGCGCCAGCAGCCAGAGAGCGGGAGGGAGAAGCTCCTACGAGCAGTACTTC. Translating gives CASSQRAGGRSSYEQYF.

This chain connects TRBV14 to TRBJ2-3; D gene uncertain. CDR3 length equals 14 residues. Trimming cost V 1 base and J 8 bases, with 13 bases left between them. CDR1 is SGHDN, CDR2 FVKESK, per germline. The CDR3 DNA follows: TGTGCCAGCAGCCAAGCAGTTGGGCGAGCTACGCAGTATTTT. Translated: CASSQAVGRATQYF. The variable domain in full, with the rest retrieved from reference TRBV14 and TRBJ2-3, is EAGVTQFPSHSVIEKGQTVTLRCDPISGHDNLYWYRRVMGKEIKFLLHFVKESKQDESGMPNNRFLAERTGGTYSTLKVQPAELEDSGVYFCASSQAVGRATQYFGPGTRLTVL.

This sequence joins TRBV4-1 and TRBJ2-3; no clear D gene. The length of the CDR3 is 15 residues. Germline CDR1 reads MGHRA; CDR2 reads YSYEKL. V dropped 0 bases and J dropped 8 bases, with 15 bases sitting between them. CDR3 in DNA: TGCGCCAGCAGCCAAGATCGCACCACGTGGAGTACGCAGTATTTT. Protein: CASSQDRTTWSTQYF.

This clonotype has at least ten counts. The rearrangement links TRBV27 to TRBJ2-1, with a weak D call TRBD1 (6 bases). The CDR3 runs to 15 residues. Germline CDR1 is MNHEY and CDR2 is SMNVEV (reference sequence). Trimming took off 4 bases at V and 4 bases at J, with 14 bases between the two ends. The CDR3: CASSSGTTVYNEQFF. In DNA, the CDR3 is TGTGCCAGCAGTTCCGGGACAACTGTTTACAATGAGCAGTTCTTC.

V gene TRBV3-1 combines with J gene TRBJ1-1; D remains unclear. CDR3 length equals 14 residues. V was trimmed by 0 bases and J by 2 bases, leaving 7 bases between them. Germline values: CDR1 LGHDT, CDR2 YNNKEL (reference sequence). The CDR3 region has the DNA TGTGCCAGCAGCCAAGATTACAGCAACACTGAAGCTTTCTTT. Encoded protein: CASSQDYSNTEAFF.

In this sample, this clonotype turned up a few times. The chain carries TRBV30 and TRBJ1-5; TRBD1 aligns across 8 bases. The V gene's germline CDR1 is GTSNPN and CDR2 SVGIG (reference sequence). V was clipped by 2 bases and J by 6 bases; unmatched bases: 6. The CDR3 runs to 14 residues. CDR3 nucleotides: TGTGCCTGGAGTCAATTACAGGGGGGTCAGCCCCAGCATTTT. Its protein is CAWSQLQGGQPQHF.

V is TRBV7-9 and J is TRBJ2-1, with 8 bases matching TRBD1. Germline CDR1 and CDR2: SEHNR and FQNEAQ (reference sequence). This CDR3 has 15 residues. V lost 5 bases to trimming and J lost 6 bases; unmatched junction nucleotides: 9. Here the CDR3 DNA reads TGTGCCAGCAGCGCACGTTCCACAGGGGGCAATGAGCAGTTCTTC. It is translated as CASSARSTGGNEQFF.

In its sample, this clonotype was seen a few times. The gene calls are TRBV4-1 and TRBJ1-1; D is perhaps TRBD1 (6 bases). The germline V gene has CDR1 MGHRA and CDR2 YSYEKL. Trimming cost V 1 base and J 1 base, with 16 bases left between them. The CDR3 runs to 17 residues. CDR3 in amino acids: CASSQAWTDLRNTEAFF. In nucleotides, the CDR3 is TGCGCCAGCAGCCAAGCCTGGACAGATTTGCGGAACACTGAAGCTTTCTTT.

Many counts were recorded for this clonotype. The CDR3 DNA reads TGTGCCAGCAGCTCCCTAGCGGGAGGGCCGCAGTATTTT. Protein sequence: CASSSLAGGPQYF. The rearrangement links TRBV7-2 to TRBJ2-3, with 12 positions matching TRBD2. J gave up 10 bases and V 4 bases, and 3 bases lay outside the gene matches. The CDR3 is 13 residues long. Germline V gene lookup returns CDR1 SGHTA and CDR2 FQGNSA.